Sequencing of this T cell receptor (beta chain) was carried out in a study of blood T cell repertoires in COVID-19. Looking at the study overall: Acute-phase and convalescent COVID-19 samples originated in the United States, Italy and Spain.

TCRdb's table, derived via immunoSEQ multiplex PCR, lists solely in-frame clones and lacks some. The sample lists fewer than 350,000 clones, about 86% occurring once. This sequence was found in a woman aged 25 to 39 with COVID-19, enrolled during active disease. Input material: peripheral blood.

As DNA, the CDR3 is TGTGCCAGCAGCTTTAGGGGATTAGATACGCAGTATTTT. Its translation is CASSFRGLDTQYF. V and J are TRBV7-9 and TRBJ2-3; D may be TRBD1 (5 bases). The CDR3 spans 13 residues. Germline CDR1 SEHNR, CDR2 FQNEAQ (reference sequence). V was trimmed by 3 bases and J by 5 bases, leaving 9 bases between them. The full variable domain, rest sourced from reference TRBV7-9 and TRBJ2-3, is DTGVSQNPRHKITKRGQNVTFRCDPISEHNRLYWYRQTLGQGPEFLTYFQNEAQLEKSRLLSDRFSAERPKGSFSTLEIQRTEQGDSAMYLCASSFRGLDTQYFGPGTRLTVL.